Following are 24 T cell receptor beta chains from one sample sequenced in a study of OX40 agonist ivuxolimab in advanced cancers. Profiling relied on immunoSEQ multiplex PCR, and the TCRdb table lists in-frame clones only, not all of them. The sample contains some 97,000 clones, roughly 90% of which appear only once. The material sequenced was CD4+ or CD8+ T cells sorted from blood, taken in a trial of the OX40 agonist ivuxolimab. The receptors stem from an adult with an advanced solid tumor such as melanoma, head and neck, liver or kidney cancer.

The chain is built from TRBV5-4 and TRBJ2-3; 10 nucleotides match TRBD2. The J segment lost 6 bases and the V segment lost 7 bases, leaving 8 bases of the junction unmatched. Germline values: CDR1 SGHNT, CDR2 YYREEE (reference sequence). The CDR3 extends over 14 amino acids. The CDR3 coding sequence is TGTGCCAGCGGCCTAGCGGGAGTTTCGGATACGCAGTATTTT. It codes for CASGLAGVSDTQYF.

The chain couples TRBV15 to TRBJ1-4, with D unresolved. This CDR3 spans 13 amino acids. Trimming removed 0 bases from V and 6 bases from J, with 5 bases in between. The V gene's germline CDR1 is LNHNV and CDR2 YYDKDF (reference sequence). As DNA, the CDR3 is TGTGCCACCAGCAGAGATCTGGATGAAAAACTGTTTTTT. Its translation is CATSRDLDEKLFF.

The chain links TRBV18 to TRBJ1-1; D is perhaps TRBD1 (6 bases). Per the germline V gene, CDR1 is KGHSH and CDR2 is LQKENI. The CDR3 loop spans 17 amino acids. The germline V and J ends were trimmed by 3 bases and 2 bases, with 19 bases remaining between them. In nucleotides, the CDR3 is TGTGCCAGCTCACCCCGACAGGCTCAGACTGGTAACACTGAAGCTTTCTTT. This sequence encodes CASSPRQAQTGNTEAFF.

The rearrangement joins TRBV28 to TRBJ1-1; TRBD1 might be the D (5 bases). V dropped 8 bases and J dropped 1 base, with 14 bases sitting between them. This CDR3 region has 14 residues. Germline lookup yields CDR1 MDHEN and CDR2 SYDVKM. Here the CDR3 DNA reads TGTGCCAGCGGACTCCAGGGCCGGAACACTGAAGCTTTCTTT. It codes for CASGLQGRNTEAFF. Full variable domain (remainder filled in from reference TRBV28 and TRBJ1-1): DVKVTQSSRYLVKRTGEKVFLECVQDMDHENMFWYRQDPGLGLRLIYFSYDVKMKEKGDIPEGYSVSREKKERFSLILESASTNQTSMYLCASGLQGRNTEAFFGQGTRLTVV.

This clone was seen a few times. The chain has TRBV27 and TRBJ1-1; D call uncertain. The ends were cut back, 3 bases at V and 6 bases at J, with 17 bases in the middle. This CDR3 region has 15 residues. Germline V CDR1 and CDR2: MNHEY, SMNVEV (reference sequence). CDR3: CASSFVSPLGAEAFF. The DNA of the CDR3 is TGTGCCAGCAGTTTCGTTTCCCCCTTGGGCGCTGAAGCTTTCTTT.

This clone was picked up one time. The chain's CDR3 is CAISIADEQFF. The CDR3 DNA reads TGTGCCATCAGCATAGCGGATGAGCAGTTCTTC. The rearrangement joins TRBV10-3 to TRBJ2-1, with D perhaps matching TRBD2 (6 bases). In germline, CDR1 is ENHRY, CDR2 SYGVKD. The CDR3 length is 11 residues. V was pared by 6 bases and J by 8 bases, with 8 bases between.

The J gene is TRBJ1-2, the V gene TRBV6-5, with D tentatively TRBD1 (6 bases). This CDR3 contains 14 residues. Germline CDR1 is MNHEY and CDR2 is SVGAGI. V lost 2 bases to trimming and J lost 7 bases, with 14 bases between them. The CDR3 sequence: CASSYTGGFSGYTF. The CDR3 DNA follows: TGTGCCAGCAGTTACACGGGGGGCTTCAGTGGCTACACCTTC.

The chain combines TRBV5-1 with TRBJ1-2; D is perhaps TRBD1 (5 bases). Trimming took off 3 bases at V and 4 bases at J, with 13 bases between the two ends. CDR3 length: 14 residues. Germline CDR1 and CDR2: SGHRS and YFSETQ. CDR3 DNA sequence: TGCGCCAGCAGCTCAACAGGAAGAGGCTATGGCTACACCTTC. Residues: CASSSTGRGYGYTF.

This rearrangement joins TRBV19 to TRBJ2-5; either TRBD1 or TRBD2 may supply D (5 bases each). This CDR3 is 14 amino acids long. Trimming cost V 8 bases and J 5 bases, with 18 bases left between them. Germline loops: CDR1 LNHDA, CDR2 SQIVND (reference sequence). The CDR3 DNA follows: TGTGCCAGTTCCCCCCCGGGGCGCAGGGAGACCCAGTACTTC. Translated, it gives CASSPPGRRETQYF.

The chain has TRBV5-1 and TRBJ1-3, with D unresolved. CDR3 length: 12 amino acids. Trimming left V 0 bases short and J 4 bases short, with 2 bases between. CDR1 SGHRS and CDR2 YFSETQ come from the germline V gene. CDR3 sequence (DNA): TGCGCCAGCAGCTTGGAAGGAAACACCATATATTTT. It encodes CASSLEGNTIYF. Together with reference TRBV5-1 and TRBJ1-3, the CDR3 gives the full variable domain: KAGVTQTPRYLIKTRGQQVTLSCSPISGHRSVSWYQQTPGQGLQFLFEYFSETQRNKGNFPGRFSGRQFSNSRSEMNVSTLELGDSALYLCASSLEGNTIYFGEGSWLTVV.

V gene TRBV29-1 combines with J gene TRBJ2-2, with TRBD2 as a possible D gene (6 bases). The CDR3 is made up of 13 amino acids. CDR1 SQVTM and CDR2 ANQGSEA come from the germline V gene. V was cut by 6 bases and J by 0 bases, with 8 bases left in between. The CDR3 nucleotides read TGCAGCGTGGGACTGCCGAACACCGGGGAGCTGTTTTTT. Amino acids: CSVGLPNTGELFF.

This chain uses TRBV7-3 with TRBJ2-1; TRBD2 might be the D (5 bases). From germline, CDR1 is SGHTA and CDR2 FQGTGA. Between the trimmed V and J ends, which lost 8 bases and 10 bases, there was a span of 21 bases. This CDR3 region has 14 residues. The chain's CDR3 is CASLEAPGNGEQFF. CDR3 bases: TGTGCCAGCCTCGAGGCCCCCGGGAATGGGGAGCAGTTCTTC.

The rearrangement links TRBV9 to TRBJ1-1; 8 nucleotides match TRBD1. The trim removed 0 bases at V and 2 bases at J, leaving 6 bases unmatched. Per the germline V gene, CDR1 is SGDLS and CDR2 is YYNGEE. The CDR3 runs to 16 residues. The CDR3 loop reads CASSVGDRGVNTEAFF. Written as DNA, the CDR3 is TGTGCCAGCAGCGTAGGAGACAGGGGAGTCAACACTGAAGCTTTCTTT.

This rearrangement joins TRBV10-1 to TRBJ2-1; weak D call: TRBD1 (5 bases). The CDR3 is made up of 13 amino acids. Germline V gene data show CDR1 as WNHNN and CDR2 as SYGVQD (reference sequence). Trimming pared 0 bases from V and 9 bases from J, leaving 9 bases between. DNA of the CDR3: TGCGCCAGCAGTGAGTCGGGCAGGGTTGAGCAGTTCTTC. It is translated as CASSESGRVEQFF.

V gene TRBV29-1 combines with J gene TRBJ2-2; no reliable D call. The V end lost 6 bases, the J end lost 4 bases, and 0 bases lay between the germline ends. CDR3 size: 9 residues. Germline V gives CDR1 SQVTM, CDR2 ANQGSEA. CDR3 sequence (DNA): TGCAGCGTCACCGGGGAGCTGTTTTTT. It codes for CSVTGELFF.

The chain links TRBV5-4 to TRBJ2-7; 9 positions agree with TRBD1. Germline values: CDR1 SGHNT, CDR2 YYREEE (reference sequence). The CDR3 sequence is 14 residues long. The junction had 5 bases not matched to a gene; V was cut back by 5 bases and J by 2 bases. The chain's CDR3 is CASRWGQGPYEQYF. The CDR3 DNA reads TGTGCCAGCAGATGGGGACAGGGTCCCTACGAGCAGTACTTC. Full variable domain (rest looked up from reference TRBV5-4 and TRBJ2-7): ETGVTQSPTHLIKTRGQQVTLRCSSQSGHNTVSWYQQALGQGPQFIFQYYREEENGRGNFPPRFSGLQFPNYSSELNVNALELDDSALYLCASRWGQGPYEQYFGPGTRLTVT.

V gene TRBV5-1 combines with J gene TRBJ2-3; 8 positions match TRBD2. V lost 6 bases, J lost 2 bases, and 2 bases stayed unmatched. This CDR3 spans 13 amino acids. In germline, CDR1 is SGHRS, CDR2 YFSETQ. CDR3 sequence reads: CASKLAVTDTQYF. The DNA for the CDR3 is TGCGCCAGCAAACTAGCGGTCACAGATACGCAGTATTTT.

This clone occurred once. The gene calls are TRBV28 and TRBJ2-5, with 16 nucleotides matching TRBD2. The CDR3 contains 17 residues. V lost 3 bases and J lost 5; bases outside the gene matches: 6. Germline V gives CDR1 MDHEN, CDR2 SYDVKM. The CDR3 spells CASSFLGLAGGGETQYF. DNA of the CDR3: TGTGCCAGCAGTTTCTTGGGACTAGCGGGAGGGGGGGAGACCCAGTACTTC. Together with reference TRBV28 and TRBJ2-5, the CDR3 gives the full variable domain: DVKVTQSSRYLVKRTGEKVFLECVQDMDHENMFWYRQDPGLGLRLIYFSYDVKMKEKGDIPEGYSVSREKKERFSLILESASTNQTSMYLCASSFLGLAGGGETQYFGPGTRLLVL.

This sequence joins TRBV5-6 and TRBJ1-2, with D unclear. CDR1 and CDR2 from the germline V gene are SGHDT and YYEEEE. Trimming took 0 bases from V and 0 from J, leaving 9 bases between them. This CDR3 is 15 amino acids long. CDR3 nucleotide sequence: TGTGCCAGCAGCTTGGTGGCACCCGCTAACTATGGCTACACCTTC. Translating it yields CASSLVAPANYGYTF.

The CDR3 sequence is CASCSPTSYGYTF. Written as DNA, the CDR3 is TGTGCCTCCTGCAGCCCCACGAGTTATGGCTACACCTTC. The rearrangement links TRBV28 to TRBJ1-2; D not certain. V was clipped by 11 bases and J by 5 bases, with 18 bases between them. Per the germline V gene, CDR1 is MDHEN and CDR2 is SYDVKM. This CDR3 is built from 13 residues.

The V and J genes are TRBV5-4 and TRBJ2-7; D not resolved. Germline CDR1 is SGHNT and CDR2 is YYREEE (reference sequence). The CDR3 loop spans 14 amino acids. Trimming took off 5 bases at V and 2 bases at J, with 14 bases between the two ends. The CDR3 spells CASRADLPAYEQYF. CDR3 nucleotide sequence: TGTGCCAGCAGGGCGGACCTTCCGGCCTACGAGCAGTACTTC. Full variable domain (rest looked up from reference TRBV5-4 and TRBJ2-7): ETGVTQSPTHLIKTRGQQVTLRCSSQSGHNTVSWYQQALGQGPQFIFQYYREEENGRGNFPPRFSGLQFPNYSSELNVNALELDDSALYLCASRADLPAYEQYFGPGTRLTVT.

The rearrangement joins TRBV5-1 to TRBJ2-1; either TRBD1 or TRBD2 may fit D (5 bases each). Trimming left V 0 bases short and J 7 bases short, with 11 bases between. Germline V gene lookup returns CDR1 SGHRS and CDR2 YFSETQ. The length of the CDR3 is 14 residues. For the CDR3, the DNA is TGCGCCAGCAGCTTGGGGGACGGGCGGAATGAGCAGTTCTTC. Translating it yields CASSLGDGRNEQFF.

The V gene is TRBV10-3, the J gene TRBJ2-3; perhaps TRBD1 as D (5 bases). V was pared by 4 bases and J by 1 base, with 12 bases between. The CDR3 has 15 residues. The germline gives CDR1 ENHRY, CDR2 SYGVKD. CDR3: CAISALGAGTDTQYF. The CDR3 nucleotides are TGTGCCATCAGTGCCCTTGGGGCGGGCACAGATACGCAGTATTTT.

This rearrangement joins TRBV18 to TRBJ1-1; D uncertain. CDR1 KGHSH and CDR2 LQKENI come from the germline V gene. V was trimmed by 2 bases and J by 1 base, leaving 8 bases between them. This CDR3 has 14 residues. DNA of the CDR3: TGTGCCAGCTCACCAGAACAGAAGAACACTGAAGCTTTCTTT. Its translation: CASSPEQKNTEAFF. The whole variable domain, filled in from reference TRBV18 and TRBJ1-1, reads NAGVMQNPRHLVRRRGQEARLRCSPMKGHSHVYWYRQLPEEGLKFMVYLQKENIIDESGMPKERFSAEFPKEGPSILRIQQVVRGDSAAYFCASSPEQKNTEAFFGQGTRLTVV.